The 15 T cell receptor beta chains below were found in one sample sequenced in a study of T cells in Graves' hyperthyroidism and ophthalmopathy. The source material, RNA transcripts, was used to amplify TCR beta CDR3 regions. TCR CDR3 regions were first amplified by RT-PCR with HTBI primers. One entry per CDR3 protein, called by TCRdb with MiXCR from the multiplex PCR reads. There are about 360,000 distinct CDR3 sequences in the sample; 13% occur only once, and over 8.5% lies in the top ten. Sequencing was done on a sample of blood. All receptors come from a young woman with Graves' hyperthyroidism.

This clonotype has a count of ten or more. The DNA of the CDR3 is TGTGCCAGCAGCTTAAGGTTTAGTACAGGGGCCCTCGGAGATACGCAGTATTTT. Its protein product is CASSLRFSTGALGDTQYF. The chain combines TRBV11-2 with TRBJ2-3; 7 nucleotides line up with TRBD1. V dropped 2 bases and J dropped 5; count of bases not matched to a gene: 16. This CDR3 spans 18 amino acids. In germline, CDR1 is SGHAT, CDR2 FQNNGV.

This clonotype was picked up many times. The J gene is TRBJ2-3, the V gene TRBV7-2, with D possibly matching TRBD2 (5 bases). The CDR3 runs 14 residues. The V gene lost 1 base and the J gene lost 5 bases, with 10 bases spanning the gap. Germline CDR1 SGHTA, CDR2 FQGNSA. CDR3 DNA: TGTGCCAGCAGCTTAGTACTAGAGGGAGATACGCAGTATTTT. It specifies CASSLVLEGDTQYF.

This clonotype was detected a few times. This chain connects TRBV5-5 to TRBJ2-3; 7 bases line up with TRBD2. The CDR3 runs 16 residues. The ends lost 6 bases at V and 2 bases at J; junction bases unmatched: 12. Germline V CDR1 and CDR2: SGHKS, YYEKEE (reference sequence). CDR3 amino acids: CASTLSSSGATDTQYF. DNA for the CDR3: TGTGCCAGCACTTTATCTTCGAGCGGGGCCACAGATACGCAGTATTTT.

This clonotype was seen ten or more times. The CDR3 DNA sequence: TGCAGTGCTAGAGATGAAGCGTCCGGGACTAGCGGCTACAATGAGCAGTTCTTC. Its protein is CSARDEASGTSGYNEQFF. The gene calls are TRBV20-1 and TRBJ2-1; 11 nucleotides match TRBD2. This CDR3 has 18 residues. V lost 0 bases, J lost 3 bases, and 10 bases stayed unmatched. From germline, CDR1 is DFQATT and CDR2 SNEGSKA (reference sequence).

This clonotype was recorded many times. The CDR3 bases are TGTGCCAGCAGCCCCGGGGGGACCAAAAACATTCAGTACTTC. Translated: CASSPGGTKNIQYF. This chain joins TRBV12-3 or TRBV12-4 and TRBJ2-4; 7 bases agree with TRBD2. The CDR3 sequence is 14 residues long. Trimming removed 6 bases from V and 2 bases from J; junction bases left unmatched: 4.

This clonotype was found many times. The CDR3 DNA reads as TGTGCCAGCAGTCGGACGGGGGGTAGCTATGGCTACACCTTC. Amino acids: CASSRTGGSYGYTF. The chain recombines TRBV12-3 or TRBV12-4 with TRBJ1-2; D might be TRBD1 (5 bases). The CDR3 extends over 14 amino acids. The germline V and J ends were trimmed by 5 bases and 4 bases, with 14 bases remaining between them.

This clonotype was counted ten times or more. The chain combines TRBV29-1 with TRBJ2-7; D call uncertain. Looked up from germline, CDR1 is SQVTM and CDR2 is ANQGSEA. The CDR3 contains 11 residues. V was pared by 5 bases and J by 2 bases, with 7 bases between. The CDR3 coding sequence is TGCAGCGTTACTGACACCTACGAGCAGTACTTC. Translated: CSVTDTYEQYF.

This clonotype has ten or more counts. The chain combines TRBV7-2 with TRBJ2-1; weak D call: TRBD1 (6 bases). The germline gives CDR1 SGHTA, CDR2 FQGNSA. The CDR3 is made up of 13 amino acids. Trimming removed 6 bases from V and 2 bases from J, with 8 bases in between. CDR3 bases: TGTGCCAGCAGATGGGACACCTACAATGAGCAGTTCTTC. Translated, it gives CASRWDTYNEQFF.

This clonotype was picked up many times. This chain connects TRBV7-2 to TRBJ2-1, with D unclear. Between the trimmed V and J ends, which lost 4 bases and 6 bases, there was a span of 10 bases. This CDR3 has 13 amino acids. CDR1 SGHTA and CDR2 FQGNSA come from the germline V gene. CDR3 sequence: CASSSTGPNEQFF. CDR3 sequence (DNA): TGTGCCAGCAGCTCAACCGGCCCCAATGAGCAGTTCTTC.

This clonotype has a count of ten or more. The chain combines TRBV18 with TRBJ2-7; 10 bases match TRBD1. CDR1 and CDR2 from the germline V gene are KGHSH and LQKENI. The CDR3 runs to 14 residues. Trimming at V came to 5 bases and at J to 5 bases, leaving 6 bases not matched to a gene. CDR3 loop: CASSASGTGDEQYF. For the CDR3, the DNA is TGTGCCAGCTCAGCCTCCGGGACAGGGGACGAGCAGTACTTC.

This clonotype was seen repeatedly, ten times or more. The V gene is TRBV9, the J gene TRBJ1-3, with unresolved D. With 0 bases removed from V and 0 bases from J, the gap between germline ends came to 4 bases. Germline CDR1 and CDR2: SGDLS and YYNGEE. This CDR3 comprises 14 residues. CDR3 nucleotides: TGTGCCAGCAGCGTAGGTTACTCTGGAAACACCATATATTTT. This sequence encodes CASSVGYSGNTIYF. The full variable domain, with the rest looked up from reference TRBV9 and TRBJ1-3, is DSGVTQTPKHLITATGQRVTLRCSPRSGDLSVYWYQQSLDQGLQFLIQYYNGEERAKGNILERFSAQQFPDLHSELNLSSLELGDSALYFCASSVGYSGNTIYFGEGSWLTVV.

In this sample, this clonotype turned up a few times. The chain uses TRBV6-1 and TRBJ1-3; D gene uncertain. V lost 10 bases and J lost 2, with 21 bases in between. Germline CDR1 MNHNS, CDR2 SASEGT. This CDR3 spans 16 amino acids. The CDR3 nucleotides are TGTGCCACTTTCGGACGGAGTATAACAACTGGAAACACCATATATTTT. Translating gives CATFGRSITTGNTIYF.

This sequence joins TRBV20-1 and TRBJ1-2; 12 bases fit TRBD1. The CDR3 contains 19 residues. Trimming removed 5 bases from V and 1 base from J; junction bases left unmatched: 17. From germline, CDR1 is DFQATT and CDR2 SNEGSKA (reference sequence). The CDR3 loop reads CSAPQPRDRGLVRNYGYTF. In DNA form, the CDR3 reads TGCAGTGCTCCCCAGCCCCGGGACAGGGGGCTTGTACGTAACTATGGCTACACCTTC.

V gene TRBV28 combines with J gene TRBJ1-6, with a weak D call TRBD1 (5 bases). This CDR3 comprises 11 residues. Looked up from germline, CDR1 is MDHEN and CDR2 is SYDVKM. Trimming pared 5 bases from V and 17 bases from J, leaving 13 bases between. The CDR3: CASSRVREVHF. The CDR3 bases are TGTGCCAGCAGTCGGGTCAGGGAAGTCCACTTT.

This clonotype turned up a few times. The J gene is TRBJ2-1, the V gene TRBV14; D gene uncertain. Germline V gene data show CDR1 as SGHDN and CDR2 as FVKESK. V gave up 1 base and J gave up 2 bases, with 12 bases separating them. The CDR3 is 16 amino acids. The CDR3 nucleotides are TGTGCCAGCAGCCAAGTGACGGGTCCGACCTACAATGAGCAGTTCTTC. Translated, it gives CASSQVTGPTYNEQFF.